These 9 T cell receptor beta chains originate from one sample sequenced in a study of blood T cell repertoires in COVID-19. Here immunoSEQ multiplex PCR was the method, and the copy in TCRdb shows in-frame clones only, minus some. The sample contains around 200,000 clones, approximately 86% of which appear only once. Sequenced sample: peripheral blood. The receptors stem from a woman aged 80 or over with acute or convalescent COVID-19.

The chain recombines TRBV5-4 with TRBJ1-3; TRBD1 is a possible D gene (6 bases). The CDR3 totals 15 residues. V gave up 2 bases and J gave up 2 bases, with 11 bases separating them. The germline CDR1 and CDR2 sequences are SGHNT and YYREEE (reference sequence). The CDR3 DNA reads TGTGCCAGCAGCTTAACAGGGTCGACTGGAAACACCATATATTTT. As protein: CASSLTGSTGNTIYF.

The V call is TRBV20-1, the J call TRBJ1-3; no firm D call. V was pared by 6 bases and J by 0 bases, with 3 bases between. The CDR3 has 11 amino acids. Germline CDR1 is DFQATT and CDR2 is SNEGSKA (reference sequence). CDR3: CSAFSGNTIYF. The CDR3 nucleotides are TGCAGTGCCTTCTCTGGAAACACCATATATTTT.

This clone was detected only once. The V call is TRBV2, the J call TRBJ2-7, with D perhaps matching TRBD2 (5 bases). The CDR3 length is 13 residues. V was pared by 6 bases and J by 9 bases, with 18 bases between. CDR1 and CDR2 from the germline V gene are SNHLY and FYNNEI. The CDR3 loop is CASRAGEIRGQYF. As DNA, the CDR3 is TGTGCCAGCAGGGCAGGAGAAATCCGGGGGCAGTACTTC.

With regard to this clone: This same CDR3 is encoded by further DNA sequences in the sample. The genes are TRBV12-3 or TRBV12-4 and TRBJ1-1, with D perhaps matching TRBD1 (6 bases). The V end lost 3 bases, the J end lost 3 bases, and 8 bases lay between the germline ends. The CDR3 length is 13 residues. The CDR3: CASSLNRDTEAFF. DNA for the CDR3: TGTGCCAGCAGTTTGAACAGGGACACTGAAGCTTTCTTT.

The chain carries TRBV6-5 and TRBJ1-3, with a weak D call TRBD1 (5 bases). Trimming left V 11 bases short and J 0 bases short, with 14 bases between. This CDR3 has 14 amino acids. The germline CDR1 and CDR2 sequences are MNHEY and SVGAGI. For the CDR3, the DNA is TGTGCCCTCAGGGCGGATTCCTCTGGAAACACCATATATTTT. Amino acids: CALRADSSGNTIYF.

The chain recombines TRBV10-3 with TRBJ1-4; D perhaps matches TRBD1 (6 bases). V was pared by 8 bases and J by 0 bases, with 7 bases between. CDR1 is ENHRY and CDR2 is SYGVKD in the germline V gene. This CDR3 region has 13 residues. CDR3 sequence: CAISGATNEKLFF. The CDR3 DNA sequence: TGTGCCATCTCAGGGGCAACTAATGAAAAACTGTTTTTT.

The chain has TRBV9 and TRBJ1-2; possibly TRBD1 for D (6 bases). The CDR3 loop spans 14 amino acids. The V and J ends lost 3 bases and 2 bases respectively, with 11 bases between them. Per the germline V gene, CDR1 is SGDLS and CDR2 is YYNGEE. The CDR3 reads CASSAGGQNYGYTF. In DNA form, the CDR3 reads TGTGCCAGCAGCGCCGGCGGACAGAACTATGGCTACACCTTC.

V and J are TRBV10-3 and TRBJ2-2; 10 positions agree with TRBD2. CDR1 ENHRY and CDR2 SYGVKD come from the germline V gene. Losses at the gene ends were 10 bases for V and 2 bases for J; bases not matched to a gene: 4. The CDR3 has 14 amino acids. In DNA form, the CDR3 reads TGTGCCACCGGACTAGCGGAAAACACCGGGGAGCTGTTTTTT. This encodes CATGLAENTGELFF.

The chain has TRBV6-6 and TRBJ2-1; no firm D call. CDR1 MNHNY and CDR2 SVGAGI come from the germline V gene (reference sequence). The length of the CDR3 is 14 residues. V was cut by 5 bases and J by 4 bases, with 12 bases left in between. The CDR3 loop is CASSPAGSYNEQFF. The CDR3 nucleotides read TGTGCCAGCAGTCCCGCCGGGTCGTACAATGAGCAGTTCTTC.